The 18 T cell receptor beta chains reported below all come from one sample, sequenced in a study of blood T cells in healthy people across ages. Next came a second PCR, run for about 6 to 12 cycles, which used a sample-barcoded 5' primer along with a J-beta primer mix. TCRdb processed the 5' RACE reads anew with MiXCR; each CDR3 protein has one entry. The repertoire has around 1,000,000 distinct CDR3 sequences, around two fifths of them found once; the top ten carry about an eighth. Sequencing was performed on blood. The receptors were gathered from a man between 18 and 29 years old in good health.

The chain joins TRBV4-2 to TRBJ2-1; no clear D gene. Germline CDR1 is LGHNA and CDR2 is YNFKEQ. Between the trimmed V and J ends, which lost 0 bases and 9 bases, there was a span of 9 bases. The CDR3 is 13 amino acids. CDR3: CASSQDDRGEQFF. DNA of the CDR3: TGTGCCAGCAGCCAAGATGATCGTGGTGAGCAGTTCTTC.

This clonotype was seen just once. The CDR3, as DNA: TGTGCCAGCAGCTTATGGGTTGCAGACCAGAACACTGAAGCTTTCTTT. It translates to CASSLWVADQNTEAFF. The chain links TRBV7-9 to TRBJ1-1; no firm D call. This CDR3 is built from 16 residues. Trimming left V 2 bases short and J 1 base short, with 14 bases between. In germline, CDR1 is SEHNR, CDR2 FQNEAQ (reference sequence). The full variable domain, in which reference TRBV7-9 and TRBJ1-1 provide the parts outside the CDR3, is DTGVSQNPRHKITKRGQNVTFRCDPISEHNRLYWYRQTLGQGPEFLTYFQNEAQLEKSRLLSDRFSAERPKGSFSTLEIQRTEQGDSAMYLCASSLWVADQNTEAFFGQGTRLTVV.

This chain links TRBV3-1 with TRBJ1-1; unclear D gene. This CDR3 has 13 amino acids. CDR1 and CDR2 from the germline V gene are LGHDT and YNNKEL (reference sequence). Trimming shortened V by 3 bases and J by 5 bases, and 10 bases separated the two germline ends. The CDR3, as DNA: TGTGCCAGCAGCCAGGGAAGGTGGACTGAAGCTTTCTTT. This gives the protein CASSQGRWTEAFF.

This sequence joins TRBV28 and TRBJ1-2; D gene uncertain. CDR1 is MDHEN and CDR2 is SYDVKM in the germline V gene. CDR3 length: 14 residues. The V gene lost 6 bases and the J gene lost 2 bases, with 13 bases spanning the gap. Here the CDR3 reads CASSRHRKNYGYTF. CDR3 DNA: TGTGCCAGCAGCCGACACAGAAAAAACTATGGCTACACCTTC.

This clonotype has a handful of counts. The V gene is TRBV12-3 or TRBV12-4, the J gene TRBJ1-2; D is unresolved. V was clipped by 6 bases and J by 9 bases, with 11 bases between them. The CDR3 totals 11 residues. CDR3 sequence reads: CASRMVLRYTF. The CDR3, as DNA: TGTGCCAGCAGGATGGTCCTACGCTACACCTTC.

This chain links TRBV29-1 with TRBJ1-1; possible D gene TRBD1, 6 bases. This CDR3 spans 13 amino acids. The germline V and J ends were trimmed by 6 bases and 1 base, with 12 bases remaining between them. Germline CDR1 and CDR2: SQVTM and ANQGSEA. CDR3 DNA: TGCAGCGTCCCGGGGGCAGGGAACACTGAAGCTTTCTTT. Protein sequence: CSVPGAGNTEAFF.

This clonotype was observed at least ten times. The chain carries TRBV6-2 or TRBV6-3 and TRBJ2-1; 10 bases map to TRBD2. CDR1 is MNHEY, CDR2 SVGEGT, per germline. The CDR3 spans 14 residues. After removal of 6 bases from V and 8 bases from J, the junction contained 7 bases not matched to a gene. For the CDR3, the DNA is TGTGCCAGCAGATTAGCGGGGGGAGAGGATGAGCAGTTCTTC. Amino acids: CASRLAGGEDEQFF.

The rearrangement joins TRBV7-9 to TRBJ1-1; D not certain. This CDR3 has 15 amino acids. Germline CDR1 reads SEHNR; CDR2 reads FQNEAQ (reference sequence). V was shortened by 4 bases and J by 1 base, with 13 bases between the two germline ends. The CDR3 here is CASSSRNSRNTEAFF. CDR3 DNA sequence: TGTGCCAGCAGCTCACGCAACAGTCGGAACACTGAAGCTTTCTTT. Using reference TRBV7-9 and TRBJ1-1 for the parts outside the CDR3, the full variable domain is DTGVSQNPRHKITKRGQNVTFRCDPISEHNRLYWYRQTLGQGPEFLTYFQNEAQLEKSRLLSDRFSAERPKGSFSTLEIQRTEQGDSAMYLCASSSRNSRNTEAFFGQGTRLTVV.

In the case of this clonotype: At one boundary the junction diverges from the germline segment, which might be a read error. The chain links TRBV29-1 to TRBJ1-2; D ambiguous. The CDR3 loop spans 13 amino acids. Germline loops: CDR1 SQVTM, CDR2 ANQGSEA. The CDR3 sequence is CSVEDGSNHGYTF. Written as DNA, the CDR3 is TGCAGCGTTGAAGACGGCAGTAACCATGGCTACACCTTC. Full variable domain (remainder filled in from reference TRBV29-1 and TRBJ1-2): SAVISQKPSRDICQRGTSLTIQCQVDSQVTMMFWYRQQPGQSLTLIATANQGSEATYESGFVIDKFPISRPNLTFSTLTVSNMSPEDSSIYLCSVEDGSNHGYTFGSGTRLTVV.

At least ten counts were recorded for this clonotype. V and J are TRBV20-1 and TRBJ1-5; no clear D gene. Germline values: CDR1 DFQATT, CDR2 SNEGSKA (reference sequence). The CDR3 is 12 amino acids. With 3 bases removed from V and 5 bases from J, the gap between germline ends came to 8 bases. The CDR3 region has the DNA TGCAGTGCTAGCGTCGACGATCAGCCCCAGCATTTT. This sequence encodes CSASVDDQPQHF.

The V and J genes are TRBV11-3 and TRBJ2-5, with D possibly TRBD2 on 7 matching bases. CDR3 length: 15 residues. The germline CDR1 and CDR2 sequences are SGHNT and YENEEA. V was pared by 2 bases and J by 5 bases, with 15 bases between. CDR3 nucleotide sequence: TGTGCCAGCAGCTTAAGGGGGGGACCCTTGGAGACCCAGTACTTC. Amino acids: CASSLRGGPLETQYF.

This clonotype was seen ten or more times. The J gene is TRBJ1-2, the V gene TRBV7-2; D might be TRBD1 (6 bases). Germline V gene lookup returns CDR1 SGHTA and CDR2 FQGNSA. The CDR3 has 15 amino acids. Between the trimmed V and J ends, which lost 2 bases and 6 bases, there was a span of 16 bases. CDR3 loop: CASSLYGGRPDGYTF. In DNA form, the CDR3 reads TGTGCCAGCAGCTTATATGGGGGGCGACCCGATGGCTACACCTTC.

This clonotype was recorded a few times. The chain combines TRBV5-1 with TRBJ2-1; unclear D gene. The V end was cut by 0 bases, the J end by 10 bases, with 11 bases between. Germline V gives CDR1 SGHRS, CDR2 YFSETQ. The CDR3 loop spans 13 amino acids. The CDR3 reads CASSLASVREQFF. The CDR3 DNA follows: TGCGCCAGCAGCTTGGCGTCGGTTCGGGAGCAGTTCTTC.

CDR3 region: CSARAQEASEQYF. CDR3 nucleotides: TGCAGTGCTAGAGCCCAGGAGGCGAGTGAGCAGTACTTC. This chain uses TRBV20-1 with TRBJ2-7; D perhaps matches TRBD2 (5 bases). The CDR3 runs to 13 residues. Germline-derived CDR1 and CDR2 are DFQATT and SNEGSKA (reference sequence). Trimming cost V 1 base and J 7 bases, with 14 bases left between them.

This clonotype came up a few times. This chain uses TRBV4-2 with TRBJ1-4; 7 nucleotides line up with TRBD1. The germline V gene has CDR1 LGHNA and CDR2 YNFKEQ. J lost 5 bases, V lost 4 bases, and 10 bases had no gene match. The CDR3 length is 16 residues. This CDR3 is CASSLADRDVNEKLFF. CDR3 DNA: TGTGCCAGCAGCCTCGCCGACAGGGACGTGAATGAAAAACTGTTTTTT.

The chain recombines TRBV5-1 with TRBJ2-2; D unresolved. V was shortened by 2 bases and J by 5 bases, with 7 bases between the two germline ends. CDR3 size: 13 residues. The germline gives CDR1 SGHRS, CDR2 YFSETQ. The CDR3 nucleotides read TGCGCCAGCAGCTTCCCTCGTACCGGGGAGCTGTTTTTT. It translates to CASSFPRTGELFF.

The chain has TRBV7-9 and TRBJ1-1; possible D gene TRBD1, 6 bases. Trimming took off 5 bases at V and 4 bases at J, with 17 bases between the two ends. The CDR3 is made up of 15 amino acids. CDR1 and CDR2 from the germline V gene are SEHNR and FQNEAQ (reference sequence). The CDR3: CASSLYTGTGTEAFF. The DNA of the CDR3 is TGTGCCAGCAGCCTTTATACAGGGACGGGCACTGAAGCTTTCTTT.

The V gene is TRBV12-3 or TRBV12-4, the J gene TRBJ2-5, with D possibly being TRBD1 (8 bases). The length of the CDR3 is 14 residues. V was trimmed by 5 bases and J by 5 bases, leaving 15 bases between them. The CDR3, as DNA: TGTGCCAGCAGTGCAGAACAGGGGGGGGAGACCCAGTACTTC. Its translation is CASSAEQGGETQYF.